A selection of T cell receptor beta chains follows, all from one sample in a study of cytotoxic CD8 clonotypes in ibrutinib-treated CLL. The repertoire was sequenced with immunoSEQ multiplex PCR; TCRdb's copy has only in-frame clones and lacks some. The sample comprises 150,000 to 200,000 clones, around three quarters of which are singletons, and around an eighth rests with the top ten. The specimen was PBMCs, collected after 24 months of ibrutinib treatment. These receptors were collected from a human donor with chronic lymphocytic leukemia. Both conserved end residues are part of each CDR3. D genes are given only for firm matches. Expanded clones get a size class; other rows say once, few or many, or leave the size out.

V: TRBV5-1; D: -; size: -; J: TRBJ2-3; CDR3: CASSLFKGGADTQYF; DNA: TGCGCCAGCAGCTTGTTTAAAGGGGGTGCAGATACGCAGTATTTT
V: TRBV19; D: -; size: few; J: TRBJ1-1; CDR3: CASSFDGEVAEAFF; DNA: TGTGCCAGTAGTTTCGACGGGGAGGTGGCTGAAGCTTTCTTT
V: TRBV28; D: -; size: -; J: TRBJ2-7; CDR3: CASSRGLLKSHEQYF; DNA: TGTGCCAGCAGTCGGGGACTCCTTAAATCCCACGAGCAGTACTTC
V: TRBV5-1; D: TRBD1; size: -; J: TRBJ2-1; CDR3: CASRTATGQGRNEQFF; DNA: TGCGCCAGCAGAACCGCGACGGGACAGGGGAGGAATGAGCAGTTCTTC
V: TRBV29-1; D: TRBD2; size: -; J: TRBJ2-1; CDR3: CSVVGGRAHEQFF; DNA: TGCAGCGTTGTCGGCGGGAGGGCCCATGAGCAGTTCTTC
V: TRBV5-1; D: -; size: -; J: TRBJ2-6; CDR3: CASSWGAVTRGANVLTF; DNA: TGCGCCAGCAGCTGGGGAGCGGTGACGAGGGGGGCCAACGTCCTGACTTTC
V: TRBV6-5; D: TRBD1; size: -; J: TRBJ2-7; CDR3: CASSYRDRGLAQYF; DNA: TGTGCCAGCAGTTATAGGGACAGGGGCCTAGCCCAGTACTTC
V: TRBV5-1; D: -; size: few; J: TRBJ2-7; CDR3: CASSLTLDVTYEQYF; DNA: TGCGCCAGCAGCTTGACTTTAGACGTTACCTACGAGCAGTACTTC
V: TRBV7-7; D: -; size: once; J: TRBJ2-7; CDR3: CASSLAEASYEQYF; DNA: TGTGCCAGCAGCTTAGCTGAGGCCTCCTACGAGCAGTACTTC
V: TRBV28; D: -; size: -; J: TRBJ1-5; CDR3: CASRSGSPNQPQHF; DNA: TGTGCCAGCAGATCAGGGTCCCCCAATCAGCCCCAGCATTTT
V: TRBV7-3; D: -; size: few; J: TRBJ2-1; CDR3: CASSLGTPGNEQFF; DNA: TGTGCCAGCAGCTTGGGGACTCCAGGGAATGAGCAGTTCTTC
V: TRBV18; D: TRBD2; size: few; J: TRBJ2-7; CDR3: CASSLQPRLAGGEQYF; DNA: TGTGCCAGCTCACTCCAACCTAGACTAGCGGGAGGCGAGCAGTACTTC
V: TRBV18; D: -; size: few; J: TRBJ1-2; CDR3: CASSPPRTRGYGYTF; DNA: TGTGCCAGCTCACCACCGAGAACGAGAGGTTATGGCTACACCTTC
V: TRBV7-3; D: -; size: few; J: TRBJ2-1; CDR3: CASSLTGALEQFF; DNA: TGTGCCAGCAGCTTAACTGGAGCTCTCGAGCAGTTCTTC
V: TRBV28; D: -; size: -; J: TRBJ1-1; CDR3: CASSLSVQLSAFF; DNA: TGTGCCAGCAGTCTTTCCGTCCAGTTATCAGCTTTCTTT
V: TRBV4-1; D: -; size: -; J: TRBJ2-1; CDR3: CASSQVGNQEQFF; DNA: TGCGCCAGCAGCCAAGTCGGTAACCAAGAGCAGTTCTTC
V: TRBV9; D: -; size: -; J: TRBJ2-7; CDR3: CASSVGGGKVQYF; DNA: TGTGCCAGCAGCGTAGGTGGTGGAAAGGTGCAGTACTTC
V: TRBV27; D: -; size: few; J: TRBJ2-5; CDR3: CASKDRDLAQETQYF; DNA: TGTGCCAGCAAGGACCGAGATCTGGCCCAAGAGACCCAGTACTTC
V: TRBV7-9; D: -; size: few; J: TRBJ1-1; CDR3: CASSPYTEAFF; DNA: TGTGCCAGCAGCCCCTACACTGAAGCTTTCTTT
V: TRBV30; D: TRBD1; size: -; J: TRBJ1-1; CDR3: CAWLGDSINTEAFF; DNA: TGTGCCTGGCTCGGGGACAGCATAAACACTGAAGCTTTCTTT
V: TRBV28; D: -; size: -; J: TRBJ1-2; CDR3: CASSQDTLENYGYTF; DNA: TGTGCCAGCAGCCAAGACACCCTCGAGAACTATGGCTACACCTTC
V: TRBV6-1; D: TRBD1; size: -; J: TRBJ1-2; CDR3: CASSGQGSYGYTF; DNA: TGTGCCAGCAGTGGACAGGGCTCCTATGGCTACACCTTC
V: TRBV4-1; D: TRBD2; size: -; J: TRBJ2-1; CDR3: CASSQDELAGYRPFNEQFF; DNA: TGCGCCAGCAGCCAAGATGAGCTAGCGGGATATCGACCGTTCAATGAGCAGTTCTTC
V: TRBV9; D: TRBD1; size: -; J: TRBJ2-3; CDR3: CASSRDRVTDTQYF; DNA: TGTGCCAGCAGCCGGGACAGGGTGACAGATACGCAGTATTTT
V: TRBV13; D: -; size: -; J: TRBJ1-1; CDR3: CASSLLQGLNTEAFF; DNA: TGTGCCAGCAGCTTACTCCAGGGGTTAAACACTGAAGCTTTCTTT
V: TRBV7-6; D: -; size: -; J: TRBJ1-1; CDR3: CASSLARGVNTEAFF; DNA: TGTGCCAGCAGCTTAGCGCGTGGGGTTAACACTGAAGCTTTCTTT
V: TRBV4-1; D: -; size: -; J: TRBJ1-2; CDR3: CASSQDAFNYGYTF; DNA: TGCGCCAGCAGCCAAGATGCGTTTAACTATGGCTACACCTTC
V: TRBV2; D: TRBD1; size: -; J: TRBJ2-7; CDR3: CASRGQSHEQYF; DNA: TGTGCCAGCAGGGGACAGTCCCACGAGCAGTACTTC
V: TRBV23-1; D: -; size: -; J: TRBJ2-1; CDR3: CASSQSKAPNEQFF; DNA: TGCGCCAGCAGTCAATCGAAGGCACCGAATGAGCAGTTCTTC
V: TRBV6-5; D: -; size: -; J: TRBJ1-1; CDR3: CASSPGTLNTEAFF; DNA: TGTGCCAGCAGTCCCGGGACATTGAACACTGAAGCTTTCTTT
V: TRBV4-2; D: -; size: few; J: TRBJ2-7; CDR3: CASSQASSSYEQYF; DNA: TGTGCCAGCAGCCAAGCTTCTAGCAGCTACGAGCAGTACTTC
V: TRBV6-1; D: TRBD1; size: -; J: TRBJ1-2; CDR3: CASSRTGQGAFGYTF; DNA: TGTGCCAGCAGTAGAACAGGACAGGGAGCTTTTGGCTACACCTTC
V: TRBV14; D: -; size: -; J: TRBJ1-3; CDR3: CASSQRTHSGNTIYF; DNA: TGTGCCAGCAGCCAACGGACACATTCTGGAAACACCATATATTTT
V: TRBV4-2; D: -; size: -; J: TRBJ2-1; CDR3: CASSQERDSNEQFF; DNA: TGTGCCAGCAGCCAAGAACGGGACTCCAATGAGCAGTTCTTC
V: TRBV25-1; D: TRBD1; size: -; J: TRBJ1-2; CDR3: CASSPPGQDLFYGYTF; DNA: TGTGCCAGCAGCCCACCGGGACAGGACCTTTTCTATGGCTACACCTTC
V: TRBV10-3; D: TRBD2; size: -; J: TRBJ2-3; CDR3: CATDGSGRNTDTQYF; DNA: TGTGCCACCGATGGTAGCGGGAGGAACACAGATACGCAGTATTTT
V: TRBV30; D: TRBD1; size: -; J: TRBJ1-1; CDR3: CAWTTRDSLNTEAFF; DNA: TGTGCCTGGACCACCAGGGACAGCTTGAACACTGAAGCTTTCTTT
V: TRBV30; D: TRBD1; size: -; J: TRBJ1-5; CDR3: CAWSVGGGGHQPQHF; DNA: TGTGCCTGGAGTGTTGGAGGAGGGGGCCATCAGCCCCAGCATTTT
V: TRBV30; D: -; size: -; J: TRBJ2-6; CDR3: CAWSGATGAVSGANVLTF; DNA: TGTGCCTGGAGTGGGGCGACAGGAGCAGTCTCTGGGGCCAACGTCCTGACTTTC
V: TRBV7-6; D: TRBD2; size: once; J: TRBJ2-1; CDR3: CASSSGTSGRSNEQFF; DNA: TGTGCCAGCAGTTCCGGGACTAGCGGGAGGAGTAATGAGCAGTTCTTC
V: TRBV28; D: TRBD2; size: -; J: TRBJ2-7; CDR3: CASSNPGLAGVHEQYF; DNA: TGTGCCAGCAGTAACCCGGGACTAGCGGGAGTTCACGAGCAGTACTTC
V: TRBV5-4; D: -; size: -; J: TRBJ2-2; CDR3: CASSFSRNTGELFF; DNA: TGTGCCAGCAGCTTTAGCAGGAACACCGGGGAGCTGTTTTTT
V: TRBV29-1; D: -; size: -; J: TRBJ2-7; CDR3: CSVVGGPVSYEQYF; DNA: TGCAGCGTTGTAGGAGGGCCGGTCTCCTACGAGCAGTACTTC
V: TRBV4-3; D: TRBD2; size: -; J: TRBJ2-1; CDR3: CASSQDLRLAGVAYNEQFF; DNA: TGCGCCAGCAGCCAAGATCTTCGACTAGCGGGAGTTGCCTACAATGAGCAGTTCTTC
V: TRBV4-2; D: -; size: once; J: TRBJ2-7; CDR3: CASSQDASAGPREQYF; DNA: TGTGCCAGCAGCCAAGACGCATCTGCGGGGCCTCGGGAGCAGTACTTC
V: TRBV10-3; D: -; size: -; J: TRBJ2-2; CDR3: CAISDPGIRGGELFF; DNA: TGTGCCATCAGTGACCCCGGGATTAGAGGCGGGGAGCTGTTTTTT
V: TRBV25-1; D: -; size: few; J: TRBJ1-5; CDR3: CASMAAGMAGQPQHF; DNA: TGTGCCAGCATGGCCGCAGGGATGGCGGGGCAGCCCCAGCATTTT
V: TRBV2; D: -; size: -; J: TRBJ2-7; CDR3: CASRAYSGASYEQYF; DNA: TGTGCCAGCAGAGCTTATAGCGGAGCCTCCTACGAGCAGTACTTC